This TCR beta chain was obtained from a study of T cell clones after liver transplantation. Overall study: TCRbeta sequencing after a pre-transplant mixed lymphocyte reaction identified graft-donor-reactive clones, later tracked in post-transplant blood. At least one year of complete immunosuppression withdrawal without enzymes over twice normal defined tolerance. Subjects received no induction therapy and standard immunosuppression until randomization at 12-24 months post-transplant.

Here immunoSEQ multiplex PCR was the method, and the copy in TCRdb shows in-frame clones only, minus some. The top ten hold roughly 25% of the sample, which has about 33,000 clones, around 95% seen once. Study outcomes and limitations: Conclusions were preliminary, with small, heterogeneous patient groups.

Notes on this clone: Its antigen is undetermined. The sample carries other DNA sequences with the same CDR3.

V lost 5 bases and J 6 bases, leaving 17 bases between the germline ends. Germline values: CDR1 SEHNR, CDR2 FQNEAQ (reference sequence). The CDR3 is 14 amino acids. Source: CD8+ T cells from blood, taken 12 months after liver transplant. This sequence was found in a human patient who received a liver transplant. Some T cells may be the graft donor's. The genes are TRBV7-9 and TRBJ2-7; tentatively, D is TRBD1 (5 bases). The CDR3: CASSPDRGRAEQYF. Written as DNA, the CDR3 is TGTGCCAGCAGCCCCGATAGGGGTCGTGCCGAGCAGTACTTC.